The 4 T cell receptor beta chains listed next were all sequenced from one sample in a study of T-cell memory formation after mild COVID-19. Via MiXCR, TCRdb re-called the 5' RACE reads, giving one row per CDR3 protein. The data hold hundreds of thousands of distinct CDR3 sequences, with around 21% observed a single time. The specimen sequenced was PBMCs or a T cell subset sorted from them (not recorded which). The receptors derive from an adult woman who had mild COVID-19 (a few samples of this study predate the infection). Cell type and time point are not known.

The J gene is TRBJ2-7, the V gene TRBV7-9; D is possibly TRBD1 (5 bases). V lost 5 bases and J lost 5, with 22 bases in between. The CDR3 is 16 amino acids. The V gene's germline CDR1 is SEHNR and CDR2 FQNEAQ (reference sequence). The CDR3 DNA reads as TGTGCCAGCAGCCCAAACATGTGGGGCAGCAGGAACGAGCAGTACTTC. Its protein product is CASSPNMWGSRNEQYF.

The chain couples TRBV19 to TRBJ1-2, with a weak D call TRBD1 (5 bases). The CDR3 loop spans 12 amino acids. V shed 8 bases and J shed 2 bases, with 9 bases lying between them. Germline V gene lookup returns CDR1 LNHDA and CDR2 SQIVND (reference sequence). The CDR3: CASWDSNYGYTF. In nucleotides, the CDR3 is TGTGCCAGTTGGGACTCGAACTATGGCTACACCTTC. Full variable domain (outside the CDR3, taken from reference TRBV19 and TRBJ1-2): DGGITQSPKYLFRKEGQNVTLSCEQNLNHDAMYWYRQDPGQGLRLIYYSQIVNDFQKGDIAEGYSVSREKKESFPLTVTSAQKNPTAFYLCASWDSNYGYTFGSGTRLTVV.

This rearrangement joins TRBV24-1 to TRBJ2-1; 9 positions match TRBD2. The germline V gene has CDR1 KGHDR and CDR2 SFDVKD. Trimming at V came to 5 bases and at J to 8 bases, leaving 9 bases not matched to a gene. This CDR3 comprises 15 residues. The CDR3 sequence is CATSGASGVTDEQFF. The CDR3 region has the DNA TGTGCCACCAGTGGGGCTAGCGGGGTGACGGATGAGCAGTTCTTC.

The chain uses TRBV3-1 and TRBJ1-1; 10 bases align to TRBD1. Germline V gene data show CDR1 as LGHDT and CDR2 as YNNKEL (reference sequence). The CDR3 loop spans 17 amino acids. V was clipped by 6 bases and J by 3 bases; unmatched bases: 13. This chain's CDR3 is CASSPTGTGVLYTEAFF. CDR3 nucleotides: TGTGCCAGCAGTCCCACCGGGACAGGGGTATTGTACACTGAAGCTTTCTTT.